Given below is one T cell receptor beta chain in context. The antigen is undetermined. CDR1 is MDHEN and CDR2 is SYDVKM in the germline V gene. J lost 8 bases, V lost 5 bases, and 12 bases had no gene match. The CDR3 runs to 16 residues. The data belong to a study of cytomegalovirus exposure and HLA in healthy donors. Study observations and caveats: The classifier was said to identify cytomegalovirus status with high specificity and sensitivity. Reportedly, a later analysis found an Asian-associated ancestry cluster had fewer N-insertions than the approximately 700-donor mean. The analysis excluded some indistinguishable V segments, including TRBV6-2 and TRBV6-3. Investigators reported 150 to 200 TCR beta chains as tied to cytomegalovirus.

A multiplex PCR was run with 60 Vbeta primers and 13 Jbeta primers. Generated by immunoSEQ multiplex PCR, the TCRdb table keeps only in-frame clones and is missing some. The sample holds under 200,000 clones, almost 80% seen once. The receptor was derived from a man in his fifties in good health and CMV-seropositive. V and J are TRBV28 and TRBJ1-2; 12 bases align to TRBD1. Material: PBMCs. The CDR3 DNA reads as TGTGCCAGCAGTAGGGACAGGGGGCCCGGCGGTGAGGGCTACACCTTC. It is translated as CASSRDRGPGGEGYTF.